The rows below give T cell receptor beta chains drawn from one sample of a study of Graves' ophthalmopathy and Graves' hyperthyroidism. MiXCR, applied by TCRdb to the multiplex PCR reads, yields one record per CDR3 protein. The sample consists of around 1.1 million distinct CDR3 sequences, roughly two fifths of them appearing once. Input material: peripheral blood or thyroid tissue (not recorded which). All receptors come from an adult man with Graves' hyperthyroidism. Each CDR3 is given with its conserved first and last residue. The D gene is left open where the match is weak. The size field is filled for only some rows; it gives once, few, many or a size class.

j_call: TRBJ2-7
d_call: NA
v_call: TRBV7-8
clone_size: NA
cdr3_nt: TGTGCCAGCAGTCGCGGGACTCCCCACGCCTACGAGCAGTACTTC
cdr3_aa: CASSRGTPHAYEQYF

j_call: TRBJ1-2
d_call: NA
v_call: TRBV7-9
clone_size: many
cdr3_nt: TGTGCCAGCAGCTTAGGCAAGACAGCTAACTATGGCTACACCTTC
cdr3_aa: CASSLGKTANYGYTF

j_call: TRBJ1-2
d_call: TRBD1
v_call: TRBV29-1
clone_size: many
cdr3_nt: TGCAGCGTTGAAGGGACAGGGGGAGCTATGGTTGGCTACACCTTC
cdr3_aa: CSVEGTGGAMVGYTF

j_call: TRBJ2-2
d_call: TRBD2
v_call: TRBV20-1
clone_size: many
cdr3_nt: TGCAGTGCCACAACCGGGACTAGCACCAACACCGGGGAGCTGTTTTTT
cdr3_aa: CSATTGTSTNTGELFF

j_call: TRBJ2-7
d_call: NA
v_call: TRBV5-1
clone_size: NA
cdr3_nt: TGCGCCAGCAGCAGGGACTTGAAAACCTACGAGCAGTACTTC
cdr3_aa: CASSRDLKTYEQYF

j_call: TRBJ1-6
d_call: NA
v_call: TRBV7-2
clone_size: many
cdr3_nt: TGTGCCGTAGAGAGCTCCTATAATTCACCCCTCCACTTT
cdr3_aa: CAVESSYNSPLHF

j_call: TRBJ2-5
d_call: TRBD2
v_call: TRBV20-1
clone_size: NA
cdr3_nt: TGCAGTGCTAGAGGAGGAACTAGCGGGACTACGACCCAGTACTTC
cdr3_aa: CSARGGTSGTTTQYF

j_call: TRBJ2-2
d_call: NA
v_call: TRBV20-1
clone_size: many
cdr3_nt: TGCAGTGCTAGAGATTTAAGGGACGGAGACACCGGGGAGCTGTTTTTT
cdr3_aa: CSARDLRDGDTGELFF

j_call: TRBJ2-7
d_call: NA
v_call: TRBV7-3
clone_size: NA
cdr3_nt: TGTGCCAGCAGCTTAGCGGAGAGGGTTGGTGGCGAGCAGTACTTC
cdr3_aa: CASSLAERVGGEQYF

j_call: TRBJ1-2
d_call: NA
v_call: TRBV7-2
clone_size: many
cdr3_nt: TGTGCCAGCAGCTTAGCAACAGCCCCTAACTATGGCTACACCTTC
cdr3_aa: CASSLATAPNYGYTF

j_call: TRBJ2-2
d_call: TRBD1
v_call: TRBV20-1
clone_size: NA
cdr3_nt: TGCAGTGCTAGGCGAAACAGGGGTATCGCCGGGGAGCTGTTTTTT
cdr3_aa: CSARRNRGIAGELFF

j_call: TRBJ1-4
d_call: NA
v_call: TRBV20-1
clone_size: few
cdr3_nt: TGCAGTGCTAGGTGGGATGATGAAAAACTGTTTTTT
cdr3_aa: CSARWDDEKLFF

j_call: TRBJ1-4
d_call: NA
v_call: TRBV9
clone_size: many
cdr3_nt: TGTGCCAGCAGCGTAGGGTTCGGAGAAAAACTGTTTTTT
cdr3_aa: CASSVGFGEKLFF

j_call: TRBJ2-5
d_call: TRBD2
v_call: TRBV10-3
clone_size: NA
cdr3_nt: TGTGCCATCAGTGGGGGGGGTTTCGAGACCCAGTACTTC
cdr3_aa: CAISGGGFETQYF

j_call: TRBJ2-6
d_call: NA
v_call: TRBV7-3
clone_size: few
cdr3_nt: TGTGCCAGCAGCTTCAGGGATCTCTCTGGGGCCAACGTCCTGACTTTC
cdr3_aa: CASSFRDLSGANVLTF

j_call: TRBJ2-5
d_call: NA
v_call: TRBV20-1
clone_size: NA
cdr3_nt: TGCAGTGCTCGCCCACTTGGGGTTGGGACCCAGTACTTC
cdr3_aa: CSARPLGVGTQYF

j_call: TRBJ2-5
d_call: NA
v_call: TRBV11-2
clone_size: many
cdr3_nt: TGTGCCAGCAGCCGCGCATTAGTCAACGGTTTCGAGACCCAGTACTTC
cdr3_aa: CASSRALVNGFETQYF

j_call: TRBJ1-5
d_call: NA
v_call: TRBV12-3/TRBV12-4
clone_size: many
cdr3_nt: TGTGCCAGCAGTTTATGGGGCAGGAACAATCAGCCCCAGCATTTT
cdr3_aa: CASSLWGRNNQPQHF

j_call: TRBJ1-6
d_call: NA
v_call: TRBV7-2
clone_size: many
cdr3_nt: TGTGCCAGCAGCTTATGGGGAGGGGATAATTCACCCCTCCACTTT
cdr3_aa: CASSLWGGDNSPLHF

j_call: TRBJ2-7
d_call: NA
v_call: TRBV3-1
clone_size: NA
cdr3_nt: TGTGCCAGCAGCCAAGATGCGACAGGAGCCTACGAGCAGTACTTC
cdr3_aa: CASSQDATGAYEQYF

j_call: TRBJ2-5
d_call: NA
v_call: TRBV9
clone_size: NA
cdr3_nt: TGTGCCAGCAGCGGACCTGACAGGGGAGGGCGGGAGACCCAGTACTTC
cdr3_aa: CASSGPDRGGRETQYF

j_call: TRBJ1-2
d_call: NA
v_call: TRBV12-3/TRBV12-4
clone_size: few
cdr3_nt: TGTGCCAGCAGTCCCCGTGGGGGGAGGATCTATGGCTACACCTTC
cdr3_aa: CASSPRGGRIYGYTF

j_call: TRBJ2-6
d_call: NA
v_call: TRBV15
clone_size: many
cdr3_nt: TGTGCCACCAGCGGAAAAAGGGTTGGGGCCAACGTCCTGACTTTC
cdr3_aa: CATSGKRVGANVLTF

j_call: TRBJ2-5
d_call: NA
v_call: TRBV29-1
clone_size: many
cdr3_nt: TGCAGCGCTTTGACAGGGGAGGGGGAGACCCAGTACTTC
cdr3_aa: CSALTGEGETQYF

j_call: TRBJ2-7
d_call: NA
v_call: TRBV12-3/TRBV12-4
clone_size: many
cdr3_nt: TGTGCCAGCAGTTCATCGGGTCTCCATGGCGAGCAGTACTTC
cdr3_aa: CASSSSGLHGEQYF

j_call: TRBJ1-4
d_call: TRBD1
v_call: TRBV12-3/TRBV12-4
clone_size: NA
cdr3_nt: TGTGCCAGCAGTCGAACTTTGACAGGGGACGGGGAAAAACTGTTTTTT
cdr3_aa: CASSRTLTGDGEKLFF

j_call: TRBJ1-1
d_call: NA
v_call: TRBV29-1
clone_size: many
cdr3_nt: TGCAGCGCTAAAGTACAGGGAAGGACTGAAGCTTTCTTT
cdr3_aa: CSAKVQGRTEAFF

j_call: TRBJ1-4
d_call: NA
v_call: TRBV19
clone_size: many
cdr3_nt: TGTGCCAGTAGCGACCCTGGCCGAAGAGAGGAAAAACTGTTTTTT
cdr3_aa: CASSDPGRREEKLFF

j_call: TRBJ2-2
d_call: NA
v_call: TRBV29-1
clone_size: many
cdr3_nt: TGCAGCGTTGAGGGCAGGTCGAACACCGGGGAGCTGTTTTTT
cdr3_aa: CSVEGRSNTGELFF

j_call: TRBJ1-2
d_call: TRBD1
v_call: TRBV4-1
clone_size: many
cdr3_nt: TGCGCCAGCAGCCACGGACAGGCTCAAGGCTACACCTTC
cdr3_aa: CASSHGQAQGYTF

j_call: TRBJ2-7
d_call: NA
v_call: TRBV14
clone_size: many
cdr3_nt: TGTGCCAGCAGCCAAGATGGCGGGGACGAGCAGTACTTC
cdr3_aa: CASSQDGGDEQYF

j_call: TRBJ1-3
d_call: TRBD1
v_call: TRBV4-3
clone_size: once
cdr3_nt: TGCGCCAGCAGCCCGGGACAGGGGGTACTCCGGGACACCATATATTTT
cdr3_aa: CASSPGQGVLRDTIYF

j_call: TRBJ2-6
d_call: TRBD1
v_call: TRBV9
clone_size: many
cdr3_nt: TGTGCCAGCAGCCCATCTGAGGGGGCCGGGGCCAACGTCCTGACTTTC
cdr3_aa: CASSPSEGAGANVLTF

j_call: TRBJ2-5
d_call: TRBD1
v_call: TRBV19
clone_size: few
cdr3_nt: TGTGCCAGTAGACCAGACAGGGGCCAAGAGACCCAGTACTTC
cdr3_aa: CASRPDRGQETQYF

j_call: TRBJ1-6
d_call: NA
v_call: TRBV7-3
clone_size: many
cdr3_nt: TGTGCCAGCAGCTTCAAGGGTGACGGGTCACCCCTCCACTTT
cdr3_aa: CASSFKGDGSPLHF

j_call: TRBJ1-2
d_call: TRBD1
v_call: TRBV7-2
clone_size: few
cdr3_nt: TGTGCCAGCAGCTTAGCGTCCGTGGGACAGGGTCCCTATGGCTACACCTTC
cdr3_aa: CASSLASVGQGPYGYTF

j_call: TRBJ1-1
d_call: NA
v_call: TRBV4-3
clone_size: few
cdr3_nt: TGCGCCAGCAGCCTCTCCTTGAGTTGGAACACTGAAGCTTTCTTT
cdr3_aa: CASSLSLSWNTEAFF

j_call: TRBJ1-1
d_call: NA
v_call: TRBV7-9
clone_size: few
cdr3_nt: TGTGCCAGCCGGGAGAAAAATGAGGGGTCCACTGAAGCTTTCTTT
cdr3_aa: CASREKNEGSTEAFF

j_call: TRBJ2-7
d_call: TRBD2
v_call: TRBV2
clone_size: NA
cdr3_nt: TGTGCCAGCAGTTATACGACTAGCGGGAGGGAGCAGTACTTC
cdr3_aa: CASSYTTSGREQYF

j_call: TRBJ2-7
d_call: TRBD1
v_call: TRBV10-3
clone_size: few
cdr3_nt: TGTGCCAGCAGTCCCACCGGGACAGGGAGTGCCGAGCAGTACTTC
cdr3_aa: CASSPTGTGSAEQYF

j_call: TRBJ2-3
d_call: TRBD2
v_call: TRBV10-3
clone_size: NA
cdr3_nt: TGTGCCATCAGTGAGTCAGGACTAGCGGGGCCAGATACGCAGTATTTT
cdr3_aa: CAISESGLAGPDTQYF

j_call: TRBJ2-2
d_call: NA
v_call: TRBV11-2
clone_size: NA
cdr3_nt: TGTGCCAGCAGCTTATGGGACACCGGGGAGCTGCTTTTT
cdr3_aa: CASSLWDTGELLF

j_call: TRBJ1-5
d_call: TRBD1
v_call: TRBV20-1
clone_size: many
cdr3_nt: TGCAGTGCTATTGATCGGACAGGCCTCGGCAATCAGCCCCAGCATTTT
cdr3_aa: CSAIDRTGLGNQPQHF

j_call: TRBJ2-6
d_call: NA
v_call: TRBV6-5
clone_size: many
cdr3_nt: TGTGCCAGCAGTTACTCCCCCGTCCTCCGGGCCAACGTCCTGACTTTC
cdr3_aa: CASSYSPVLRANVLTF

j_call: TRBJ1-1
d_call: NA
v_call: TRBV11-2
clone_size: NA
cdr3_nt: TGTGCCAGCAGCTTTAACAGCCTGAACACTGAAGCTTCCTTT
cdr3_aa: CASSFNSLNTEASF

j_call: TRBJ2-3
d_call: NA
v_call: TRBV29-1
clone_size: NA
cdr3_nt: TGCAGCGCCCCCCACCGTTCGCGGGATACGCAGTATTTT
cdr3_aa: CSAPHRSRDTQYF

j_call: TRBJ2-3
d_call: NA
v_call: TRBV7-9
clone_size: NA
cdr3_nt: TGTGCCTGGACGAGCACAGATACGCAGTATTTT
cdr3_aa: CAWTSTDTQYF

j_call: TRBJ1-2
d_call: TRBD1
v_call: TRBV9
clone_size: few
cdr3_nt: TGTGCCAGCAGCCCGCAGGGGGACTTTTGGGAAGGGTATGGCTACACCTTC
cdr3_aa: CASSPQGDFWEGYGYTF